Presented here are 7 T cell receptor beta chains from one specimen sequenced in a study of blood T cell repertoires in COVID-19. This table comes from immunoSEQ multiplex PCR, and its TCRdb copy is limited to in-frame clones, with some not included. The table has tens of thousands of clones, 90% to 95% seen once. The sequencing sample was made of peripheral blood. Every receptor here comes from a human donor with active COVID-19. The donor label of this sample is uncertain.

In DNA form, the CDR3 reads TGTGCCAGCAGCCGGTCCCACAGGGGGAACGAGCAGTACTTC. Translated: CASSRSHRGNEQYF. This chain uses TRBV28 with TRBJ2-7; TRBD1 aligns across 8 bases. Germline CDR1 reads MDHEN; CDR2 reads SYDVKM. J gave up 5 bases and V 6 bases, and 9 bases lay outside the gene matches. There are 14 residues in the CDR3.

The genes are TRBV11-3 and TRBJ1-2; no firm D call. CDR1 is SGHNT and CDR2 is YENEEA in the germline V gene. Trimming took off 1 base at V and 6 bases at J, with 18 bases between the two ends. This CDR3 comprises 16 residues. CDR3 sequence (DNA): TGTGCCAGCAGCTTAGTGGTAGTGGCCGGAGGGAATGGCTACACCTTC. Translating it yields CASSLVVVAGGNGYTF.

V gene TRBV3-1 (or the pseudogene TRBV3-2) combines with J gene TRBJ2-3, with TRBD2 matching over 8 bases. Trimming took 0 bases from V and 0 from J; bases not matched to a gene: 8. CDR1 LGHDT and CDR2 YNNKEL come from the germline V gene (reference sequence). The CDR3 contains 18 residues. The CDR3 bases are TGTGCCAGCAGCCAAGATAGCGCGGGGGGCCTGAGCACAGATACGCAGTATTTT. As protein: CASSQDSAGGLSTDTQYF.

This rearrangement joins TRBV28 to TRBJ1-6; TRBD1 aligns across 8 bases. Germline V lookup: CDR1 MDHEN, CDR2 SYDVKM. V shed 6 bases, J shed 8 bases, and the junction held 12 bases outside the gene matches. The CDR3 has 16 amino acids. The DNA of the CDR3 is TGTGCCAGCAGAGACGAAGACAGGGGTCTGGATTCACCCCTCCACTTT. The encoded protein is CASRDEDRGLDSPLHF.

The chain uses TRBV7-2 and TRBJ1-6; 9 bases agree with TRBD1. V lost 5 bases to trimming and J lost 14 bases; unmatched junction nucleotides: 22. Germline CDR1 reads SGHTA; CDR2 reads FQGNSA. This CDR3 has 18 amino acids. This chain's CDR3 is CASSANRPGTGYGGALHF. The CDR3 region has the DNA TGTGCCAGCAGCGCAAACCGTCCCGGGACAGGGTACGGGGGGGCCCTCCACTTT.

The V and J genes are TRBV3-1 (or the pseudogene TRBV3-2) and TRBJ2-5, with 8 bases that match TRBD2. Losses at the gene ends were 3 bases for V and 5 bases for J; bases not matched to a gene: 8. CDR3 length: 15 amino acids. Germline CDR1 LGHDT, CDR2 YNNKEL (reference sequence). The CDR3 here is CASSQPGGGGETQYF. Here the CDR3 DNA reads TGTGCCAGCAGCCAGCCGGGGGGGGGCGGTGAGACCCAGTACTTC.

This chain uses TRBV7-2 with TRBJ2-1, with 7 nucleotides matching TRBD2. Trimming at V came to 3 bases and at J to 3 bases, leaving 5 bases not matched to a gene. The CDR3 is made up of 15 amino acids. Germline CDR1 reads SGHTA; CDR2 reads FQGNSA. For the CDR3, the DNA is TGTGCCAGCAGCTTGCTAGCGGAGGTCTACAATGAGCAGTTCTTC. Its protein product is CASSLLAEVYNEQFF.